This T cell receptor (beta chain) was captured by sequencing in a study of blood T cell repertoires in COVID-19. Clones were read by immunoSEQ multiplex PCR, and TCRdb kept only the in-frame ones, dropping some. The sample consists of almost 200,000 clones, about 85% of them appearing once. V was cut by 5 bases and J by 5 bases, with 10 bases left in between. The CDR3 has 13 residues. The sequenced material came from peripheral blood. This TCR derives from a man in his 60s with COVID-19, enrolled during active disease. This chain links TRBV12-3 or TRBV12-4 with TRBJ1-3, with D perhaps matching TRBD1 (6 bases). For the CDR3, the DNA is TGTGCCAGCAGTGGGACATCGAGAAACACCATATATTTT. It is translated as CASSGTSRNTIYF.